This T cell receptor beta chain emerged from a study of blood T cells in healthy people across ages. Alongside a J-beta primer mix, a sample-barcoded 5' primer served in a second PCR lasting roughly 7 to 11 cycles. Every cDNA molecule bore a tag from a template-switch adaptor containing 12 random nucleotides. TCRdb re-called the 5' RACE reads with MiXCR, one entry per CDR3 protein. The sample yields 800,000 to 1,300,000 distinct CDR3 sequences, 25% seen once. Germline V gene sequence: CDR1 SQVTM, CDR2 ANQGSEA. There are 14 residues in the CDR3. The same specimen was also included in a second study, on T cells of mothers and their children. Per that paper: An overlap that was slightly higher, though non-significant, was seen in related mother-child pairs versus unrelated pairs.

The chain uses TRBV29-1 and TRBJ2-3, with D perhaps TRBD2 (6 bases). This receptor was identified in a girl aged 2 to 9 in good health. The material sequenced was blood. The CDR3 DNA sequence: TGCAGTGTCCGCGGGGCGGGATCCTCAGATACGCAGTATTTT. Translating gives CSVRGAGSSDTQYF.